This entry concerns a single TCR beta chain. Its antigen is unidentified. This sample was included in a study of cytomegalovirus exposure and HLA in healthy donors. Study-level points and caveats: In vitro assays verified that three CMV-associated chains recognized CMV antigens specifically. The authors listed 180 or so TCR beta chains as cytomegalovirus-associated. Reports described diagnosis of cytomegalovirus status by the classifier as highly specific and sensitive.

The study drew the donors from its approximately 110-subject validation cohort, separate from the roughly 670-subject first cohort. Profiled with immunoSEQ multiplex PCR; TCRdb holds only in-frame clones, not every one. Of some 120,000 clones in the sample, 88% were seen once. CDR3 length: 16 amino acids. Germline V lookup: CDR1 LNHNV, CDR2 YYDKDF (reference sequence). V shed 0 bases, J shed 6 bases, and the junction held 6 bases outside the gene matches. The sequence derives from a man aged 25 to 45 in good health and CMV-seronegative. The V and J genes are TRBV15 and TRBJ2-1, with 9 bases lining up with TRBD2. Sample: PBMCs. The CDR3 reads CATSRELSTSGNEQFF. The CDR3 DNA reads as TGTGCCACCAGCAGAGAGTTGTCGACTAGCGGCAATGAGCAGTTCTTC.